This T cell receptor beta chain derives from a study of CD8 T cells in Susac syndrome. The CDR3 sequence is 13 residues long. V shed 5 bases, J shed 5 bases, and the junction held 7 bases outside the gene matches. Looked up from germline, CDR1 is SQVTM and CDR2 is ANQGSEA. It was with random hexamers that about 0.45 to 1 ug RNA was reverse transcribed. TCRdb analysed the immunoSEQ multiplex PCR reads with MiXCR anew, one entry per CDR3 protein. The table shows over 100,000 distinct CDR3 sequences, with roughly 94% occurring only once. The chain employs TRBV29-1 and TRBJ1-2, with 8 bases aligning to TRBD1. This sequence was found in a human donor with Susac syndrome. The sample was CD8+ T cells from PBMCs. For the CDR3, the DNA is TGCAGCGTTTCCCTAGACAGGGGTTATGGCTACACCTTC. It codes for CSVSLDRGYGYTF.